The sequence of this TCR beta chain was determined in a study of cytomegalovirus exposure and HLA in healthy donors. The overall study: Unique TCRs from HLA-typed donors, approximately 80 million of them, were held in an early data release. Study-wide points: A cluster of highly shared sequence variants was likely a sequencing artifact.

Worth noting for this clone: Its antigen is unidentified.

The PCR was carried out with 60 Vbeta primers and 13 Jbeta primers. Profiled with immunoSEQ multiplex PCR; TCRdb holds only in-frame clones, not every one. The table records approximately 150,000 clones, roughly 65% of them present only once. Deletions cut 0 bases from V and 8 bases from J, with 13 bases between. CDR3 size: 15 residues. Germline V gives CDR1 SGHTA, CDR2 FQGNSA. The source of this sequence is a man between 18 and 29 years old in good health and CMV-seropositive. The chain uses TRBV7-2 and TRBJ1-4; D not certain. Sequencing was carried out using PBMCs. CDR3 DNA sequence: TGTGCCAGCAGCTTAGCCCCACAGCCGGGGGAAAAACTGTTTTTT. It specifies CASSLAPQPGEKLFF.